This is a list of T cell receptor beta chains from one sample in a study of CD8 T cells in ankylosing spondylitis. TCRdb processed the 5' RACE reads anew with MiXCR; each CDR3 protein has one entry. The table has 800,000 to 900,000 distinct CDR3 sequences, about 12% seen once. Sequenced: blood, either unsorted or a sorted T cell fraction (not recorded which). These receptor sequences come from a male donor with ankylosing spondylitis. Each CDR3 is given without its conserved first and last residue.

v_call	j_call	cdr3_length	cdr3_aa
TRBV20-1	TRBJ1-1	11	SAAQGANTEAF
TRBV30	TRBJ2-3	11	AWSFPARDTQY
TRBV29-1	TRBJ1-2	8	SVMDKGYT
TRBV20-1	TRBJ1-2	11	SAWTGHGYGYT
TRBV27	TRBJ2-1	14	ASSPDRTRSYNEQF
TRBV9	TRBJ2-7	11	ASSAAPNGEQY
TRBV20-1	TRBJ1-1	11	SAVEDPNTEAF
TRBV28	TRBJ2-1	15	ASSSRLAGNPYNEQF
TRBV12-3/TRBV12-4	TRBJ2-5	10	ASRNIQETQY
TRBV5-1	TRBJ2-1	13	ASSNGGNSYNEQF
TRBV11-2	TRBJ2-7	16	ASSLSTSGSRWGYEQY
TRBV5-6	TRBJ2-4	11	ASSPLAGNIQY
TRBV29-1	TRBJ1-2	16	SVEDPVQTGQTNYGYT
TRBV20-1	TRBJ2-3	10	SVGTSADTQY
TRBV5-6	TRBJ1-2	14	ASSLSGTKLLNGYT
TRBV7-2	TRBJ2-3	15	ASSGGMGTSGTDTQY
TRBV20-1	TRBJ2-1	12	SASFGFIDNEQF
TRBV20-1	TRBJ2-1	9	SGGTEGEQF
TRBV5-1	TRBJ2-3	12	ASSLMTVEDTQY
TRBV20-1	TRBJ2-5	12	SARRDRWLETQY
TRBV20-1	TRBJ2-7	13	SARLRTGSFYEQY
TRBV18	TRBJ2-2	14	ASSPAGLTNTGELF
TRBV27	TRBJ2-3	12	ASSLRTSTDTQY
TRBV20-1	TRBJ2-7	11	SAWTISSYEQY
TRBV27	TRBJ2-6	16	ASSLRAGGIGGANVLT
TRBV4-1	TRBJ2-3	10	ASSRPLATQY